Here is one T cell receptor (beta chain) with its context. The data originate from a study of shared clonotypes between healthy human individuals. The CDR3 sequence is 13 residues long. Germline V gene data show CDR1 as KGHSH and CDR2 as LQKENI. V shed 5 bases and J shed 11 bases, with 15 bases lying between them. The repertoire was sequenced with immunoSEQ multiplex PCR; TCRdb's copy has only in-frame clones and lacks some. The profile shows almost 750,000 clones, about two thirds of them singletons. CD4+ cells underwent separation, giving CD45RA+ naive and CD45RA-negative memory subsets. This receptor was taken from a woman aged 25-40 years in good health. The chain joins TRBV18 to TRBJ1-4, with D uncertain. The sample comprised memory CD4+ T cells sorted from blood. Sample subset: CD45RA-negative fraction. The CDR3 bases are TGTGCCAGCTCAAGGGCGATAGTGGAGAAACTGTTTTTT. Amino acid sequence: CASSRAIVEKLFF.